This T cell receptor beta chain is from a study of T cell responses to AZD1222 COVID-19 vaccine (dated by TCRdb to 2020 to 2022). Regarding the research as a whole: TCR sequencing was performed for 230 to 250 trial participants, of whom about 210 were given two doses of AZD1222 and roughly 25 were given two doses of MenACWY control vaccine. Trial participants were enrolled into age subgroups of 18-55, 56-69 and 70-plus years, which contained approximately 150, 28 and 58 TCR-sequenced participants, respectively.

The CDR3 numbers 16 residues from cysteine through phenylalanine. Here the CDR3 DNA is all that survives: 48 bases in frame from base 1. From a lookup of the germline V gene (reference sequence), CDR1 and CDR2 are MNHEY and SMNVEV. The V end loses 0 bases and the J end loses 4 bases, and a stretch of 13 bases separates them. Study-level results and caveats: After two AZD1222 doses, spike-specific TCR breadth and depth were significantly higher than at day 0 and than in MenACWY recipients. CD4 TCRs associated with the vaccine covered the entire spike protein, and the dominant responses were in regions 160-218 and 743-854. The 56-69-year group was small, and its depth increase did not reach significance, likely because of low power. Participants were mostly white British and included more females than males, and it was suggested by the authors that clonal diversity may have been underestimated. Epitopes outside the regions mutated in the B.1.351 and B.1.1.7 variants were reportedly recognized by nearly half of the unique spike-specific TCRs. Because no day 14 peak-response samples were available, repertoires were characterized only after the peak T cell response. Conclusions about previously exposed vaccinees were limited because only six AZD1222 recipients were SARS-CoV-2 seropositive at baseline.

A note on this clone: This clone's antigen is unknown. No base qualities exist here, and no much larger clone lies one base off it.

The CDR3 regions of human TCRbeta chains were analyzed by immunosequencing. As for how the authors treated the data: Repertoire TCRs were checked for matches against a reference library of SARS-CoV-2-specific TCRs that had been generated using the MIRA antigen-specificity platform. Breadth meant the fraction of unique TCRs that were SARS-CoV-2-associated, whereas depth meant the fraction of total T cells that were SARS-CoV-2-associated. Using the MIRA data, each spike-specific TCR was assigned both to the spike region to which the TCR was reactive and to a CD4 or CD8 class. Log10-transformed breadth and depth values were compared by one-way ANOVA with Sidak's multiple comparisons tests. TCRdb obtained this table from immuneACCESS and retained in-frame rearrangements with V and J assigned. These tables miss some clones; where compared with another copy, unresolved V genes account for less than half of the shortfall, and the remainder is unexplained. The D gene and trimming were derived from the DNA, and the V and J assignments and clone size from that table. This sample has about 140,000 clones in its table, and just under 95% of those were observed once. In total, the top ten clones hold approximately 7% of the sample.

The time point label here, explained by the study, means: about 28 days (+/-7) after the second vaccine dose. AZD1222 recipients whose second dose came at about 4 weeks and those whose second dose came at about 12 weeks were combined into one group, since spike-specific TCR depth and breadth did not differ between the two schedules. Vaccinee samples came from UK trials COV001 and COV002, including a single-blind randomized controlled phase 2/3 trial of AZD1222 (ChAdOx1 nCoV-19) in healthy adults. For TCRbeta chain sequencing, PBMC samples from trial participants were taken at day 0 and at day 28 after the second dose.

The rearrangement joined TRBV27 to TRBJ2-1; the D gene assignment is ambiguous. The sample consisted of peripheral blood, taken 28 days after the second AZD1222 dose. This receptor was taken from an adult who received the AZD1222 COVID-19 vaccine. The CDR3 is CASSLSSTLSYNEQFF. The base sequence is TGTGCCAGCAGTTTATCATCCACCCTCTCGTACAATGAGCAGTTCTTC.